This TCR beta chain derives from a study of cytomegalovirus exposure and HLA in healthy donors. The PCR was carried out with 60 Vbeta primers and 13 Jbeta primers. Data came from immunoSEQ multiplex PCR; TCRdb stores just in-frame clones and leaves some out. The table has approximately 88,000 clones, 55% to 75% seen once. Though probably carrying unrecorded immune exposures, donors were nominally healthy at sampling. Germline-derived CDR1 and CDR2 are DFQATT and SNEGSKA (reference sequence). The CDR3 covers 11 residues. The V and J ends lost 2 bases and 4 bases respectively, with 5 bases between them. Of note for this clone: Distinct nucleotide sequences in the sample also encode this CDR3.

This chain uses TRBV20-1 with TRBJ2-5; D not certain. The TCR sequence derives from a man aged 60 to 69 in good health and CMV-seronegative. The sample comprised PBMCs. CDR3 loop: CSARLLETQYF. The DNA of the CDR3 is TGCAGTGCTAGATTATTAGAGACCCAGTACTTC.